This T cell receptor (beta chain) emerged from a study of OX40 agonist ivuxolimab in advanced cancers. Study-wide findings and caveats: More expanded clones were seen, on average, in CD8+ T cells than in CD4+.

Trimming removed 5 bases from V and 7 bases from J, with 12 bases in between. The length of the CDR3 is 13 residues. Germline V gives CDR1 KGHSH, CDR2 LQKENI. As to this clone: Antigen unknown.

Sequenced by immunoSEQ multiplex PCR; TCRdb stores in-frame clones only, minus some. The sample lists around 140,000 clones, 90% seen once, with 0.95% to 1.4% in the top ten. The rearrangement joins TRBV18 to TRBJ1-5; TRBD1 is a possible D gene (6 bases). Sequenced here: CD4+ or CD8+ T cells sorted from blood, sampled in a trial of the OX40 agonist ivuxolimab. This TCR was recovered from an adult with an advanced solid tumor such as melanoma, head and neck, liver or kidney cancer. In nucleotides, the CDR3 is TGTGCCAGCTCAAAGGGGGAAGAGCAGCCCCAGCATTTT. Protein sequence: CASSKGEEQPQHF.